These T cell receptor beta chains were read from a single sample in a study of graft-versus-host responses after intestinal transplantation. Their specific antigens are unknown. Clones were sequenced by immunoSEQ multiplex PCR, and TCRdb holds only the in-frame ones, with some missing. The sample includes approximately 90,000 clones, 85% to 95% of them seen just once. Sequenced here: unstimulated CD8+ T cells sorted from spleen or lymph node cells, sampled before transplant. Source of these receptors: a human donor who was the organ donor for an intestinal transplant. The CDR3 runs from the conserved cysteine through the conserved F or W. A D gene is named only where the DNA matches it firmly. The size entry is marked missing in some rows and otherwise reads once, few, many or a size class.

j_call d_call v_call clone_size cdr3_nt cdr3_aa
TRBJ2-3 TRBD2 TRBV4-1 - TGCGCCAGCAGCCTACGCTCTGGGACTAGCGGAAGCACAGATACGCAGTATTTT CASSLRSGTSGSTDTQYF
TRBJ2-3 TRBD1 TRBV11-3 - TGTGCCAGCAGCTCATATCGAGATGTGTCGGGACAGGGATTAGATACGCAGTATTTT CASSSYRDVSGQGLDTQYF
TRBJ2-1 - TRBV7-6 - TGTGCCAGCAGCCCCACAAACACCCGGGACGCAGCCTACAATGAGCAGTTCTTC CASSPTNTRDAAYNEQFF
TRBJ1-1 - TRBV27 - TGTGCCAGCGGACTTGGGGTGCAGGTCAGCCCGAACACTGAAGCTTTCTTT CASGLGVQVSPNTEAFF
TRBJ2-7 - TRBV6-1 - TGTGCCAGCAGTCCCCCGAACAGGGATAACTACGAGCAGTACTTC CASSPPNRDNYEQYF
TRBJ2-7 TRBD1 TRBV5-1 - TGCGCCAGCAGCTCCCGGGACAGGGGGCTCTACGAGCAGTACTTC CASSSRDRGLYEQYF
TRBJ2-1 - TRBV7-6 - TGTGCCAGCTCCAACGGGATCCCCTACAATGAGCAGTTCTTC CASSNGIPYNEQFF
TRBJ2-2 - TRBV19 once TGTGCCAGTAGTGGTATGAGCAGGGGAGGTACCGGGGAGCTGTTTTTT CASSGMSRGGTGELFF
TRBJ1-6 TRBD1 TRBV19 - TGTGCCAGTATCCCTCTACCCCGGGACAGGGTTAATTCACCCCTCCACTTT CASIPLPRDRVNSPLHF
TRBJ1-1 - TRBV5-1 - TGCGCCAGCAGCAGCGAGGGCACTGAAGCTTTCTTT CASSSEGTEAFF
TRBJ1-2 TRBD1 TRBV10-2 - TGCGCCAGCAGTGAGTCGACATTTAGGGGGGACAGGGTCTATGGCTACACCTTC CASSESTFRGDRVYGYTF
TRBJ2-1 - TRBV19 - TGTGCCAGTAGTATTGACGGGGGCGCGACCGGCGATGAGCAGTTCTTC CASSIDGGATGDEQFF
TRBJ2-2 - TRBV7-6 - TGTGCCAGCAGCCGTACAAGGGACGGGGAGCTGTTTTTT CASSRTRDGELFF